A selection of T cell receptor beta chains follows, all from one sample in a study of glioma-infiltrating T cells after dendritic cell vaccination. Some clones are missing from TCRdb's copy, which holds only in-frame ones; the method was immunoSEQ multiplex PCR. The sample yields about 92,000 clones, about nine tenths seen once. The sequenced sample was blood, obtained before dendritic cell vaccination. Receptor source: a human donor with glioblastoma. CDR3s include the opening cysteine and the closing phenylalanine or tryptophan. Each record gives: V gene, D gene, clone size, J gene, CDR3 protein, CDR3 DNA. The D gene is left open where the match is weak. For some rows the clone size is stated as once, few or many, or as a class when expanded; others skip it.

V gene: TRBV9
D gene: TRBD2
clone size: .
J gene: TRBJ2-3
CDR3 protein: CASSVGGLAGTLAATDTQYF
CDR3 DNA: TGTGCCAGCAGCGTAGGGGGACTAGCGGGAACCCTTGCTGCCACAGATACGCAGTATTTT

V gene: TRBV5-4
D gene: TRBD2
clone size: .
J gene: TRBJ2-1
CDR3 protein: CASRVAGRDEQFF
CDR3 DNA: TGTGCCAGCAGGGTAGCGGGGCGCGATGAGCAGTTCTTC

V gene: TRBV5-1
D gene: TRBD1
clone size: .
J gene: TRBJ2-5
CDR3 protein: CASSLGQGAKEQYF
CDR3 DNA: TGCGCCAGCAGCTTGGGACAGGGGGCGAAAGAGCAGTACTTC

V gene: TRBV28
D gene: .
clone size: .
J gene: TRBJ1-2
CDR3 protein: CASSLRGNGYTF
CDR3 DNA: TGTGCCAGCAGTTTAAGGGGTAACGGCTACACCTTC

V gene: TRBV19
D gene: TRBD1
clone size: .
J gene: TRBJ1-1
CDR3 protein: CASSTLGTGGITEAFF
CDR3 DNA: TGTGCCAGTAGTACATTAGGGACAGGGGGTATAACTGAAGCTTTCTTT

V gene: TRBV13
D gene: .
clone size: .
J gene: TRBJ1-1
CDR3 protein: CASSLEAGGLNTEAFF
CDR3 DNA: TGTGCCAGCAGCCTCGAGGCGGGGGGCTTGAACACTGAAGCTTTCTTT

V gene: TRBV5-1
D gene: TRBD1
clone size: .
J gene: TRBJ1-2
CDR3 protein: CASSLGQNYGYTF
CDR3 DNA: TGCGCCAGCAGCCTGGGACAGAACTATGGCTACACCTTC

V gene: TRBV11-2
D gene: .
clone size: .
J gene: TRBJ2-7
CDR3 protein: CASSLVGHSYEQYF
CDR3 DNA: TGTGCCAGCAGCTTAGTAGGACACTCCTACGAGCAGTACTTC

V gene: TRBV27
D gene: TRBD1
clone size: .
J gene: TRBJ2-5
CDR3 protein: CASRPQGAETQYF
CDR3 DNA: TGTGCCAGCAGACCCCAGGGGGCGGAGACCCAGTACTTC

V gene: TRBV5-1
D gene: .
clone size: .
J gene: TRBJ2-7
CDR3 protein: CASKIEAGSSYEQYF
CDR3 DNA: TGCGCCAGCAAGATTGAGGCTGGGTCCTCCTACGAGCAGTACTTC

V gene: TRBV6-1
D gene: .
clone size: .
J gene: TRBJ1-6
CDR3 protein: CASSGPSGAFYNSPLHF
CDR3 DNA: TGTGCCAGCAGTGGCCCCTCAGGGGCCTTCTATAATTCACCCCTCCACTTT

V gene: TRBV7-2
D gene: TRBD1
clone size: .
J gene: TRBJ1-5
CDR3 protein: CASSPGFGTGGYSNQPQHF
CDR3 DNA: TGTGCCAGCAGCCCAGGGTTTGGGACAGGCGGCTATAGCAATCAGCCCCAGCATTTT

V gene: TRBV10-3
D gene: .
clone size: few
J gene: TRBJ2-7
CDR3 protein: CAISALAGEQYF
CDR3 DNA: TGTGCCATCAGTGCTCTAGCTGGCGAGCAGTACTTC

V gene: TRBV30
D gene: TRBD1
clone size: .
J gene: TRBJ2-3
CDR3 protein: CAYGTGNTDTQYF
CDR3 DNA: TGTGCCTACGGGACAGGGAACACAGATACGCAGTATTTT

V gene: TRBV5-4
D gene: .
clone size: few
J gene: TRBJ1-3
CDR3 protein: CASSLESNLLYF
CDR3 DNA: TGTGCCAGCAGCTTGGAGTCTAACCTGTTATATTTT

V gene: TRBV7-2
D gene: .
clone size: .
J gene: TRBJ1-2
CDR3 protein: CASSLGWRADYGYTF
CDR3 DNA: TGTGCCAGCAGCTTAGGGTGGAGGGCCGACTATGGCTACACCTTC

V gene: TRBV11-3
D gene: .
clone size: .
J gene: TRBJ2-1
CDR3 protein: CASSLGGLGEQFF
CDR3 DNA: TGTGCCAGCAGCTTAGGGGGGCTGGGTGAGCAGTTCTTC

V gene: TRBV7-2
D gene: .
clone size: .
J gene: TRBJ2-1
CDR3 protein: CASSSGRTTHEQFF
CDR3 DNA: TGTGCCAGCAGCTCAGGACGGACTACCCATGAGCAGTTCTTC

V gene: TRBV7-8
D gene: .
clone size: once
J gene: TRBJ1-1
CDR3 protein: CASSTPTGRVTEAFF
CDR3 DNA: TGTGCCAGCAGCACGCCAACAGGGCGTGTCACTGAAGCTTTCTTT

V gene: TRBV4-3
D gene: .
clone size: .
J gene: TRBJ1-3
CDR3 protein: CASSQGTAGNSGNTIYF
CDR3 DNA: TGCGCCAGCAGCCAAGGTACGGCGGGGAACTCTGGAAACACCATATATTTT